A single T cell receptor beta chain is shown here with its context. Seattle patients were enrolled while actively infected and followed longitudinally. This CDR3 spans 15 amino acids. V shed 4 bases and J shed 0 bases, with 11 bases lying between them. CDR1 KGHSH and CDR2 LQKENI come from the germline V gene. Original analysis: Quantification of nucleated cells was approximated via reference gene primer amplification. Measured with immunoSEQ multiplex PCR; TCRdb has only the in-frame clones, and not every one. V, J and clone size reflect that table, while D and trimming were determined from the DNA. The sample includes 250,000 to 300,000 clones, about 86% of them seen just once. This sample was included in a study of blood T cell repertoires in COVID-19. Background on the study: Whether acute or convalescent, the COVID-19 samples came from the United States, Italy and Spain. PBMCs, B-cell-depleted T cells, or T cells were the source of the cDNA or gDNA that made up the material.

This sequence originates from a woman under 40 with COVID-19, enrolled during active disease. V and J are TRBV18 and TRBJ2-3; maybe TRBD1 (5 bases). The sequenced material came from peripheral blood. CDR3 region: CASSQTGASTDTQYF. As DNA, the CDR3 is TGTGCCAGCTCACAAACAGGAGCTAGCACAGATACGCAGTATTTT.